The present T cell receptor beta chain was sequenced within a study of blood T cell repertoires in COVID-19. Study at large: Samples of COVID-19 (acute and convalescent) were obtained from the United States, Italy and Spain.

Living in about 25 US areas, the participants were between roughly 18 and 89 years of age. Under the authors' procedure: Reference gene primers were amplified, and this amplification served to estimate nucleated cell counts. Repertoires were generated with immunoSEQ multiplex PCR, while TCRdb's copy carries only in-frame clones and drops some. The V and J calls and the clone size are those of that table, but D and trimming were determined from the DNA. This sample carries 200,000 to 300,000 clones, over 75% of them seen once, and the ten largest clones take about 9.3%. Germline V gene data show CDR1 as SGHRS and CDR2 as YFSETQ. This CDR3 spans 15 amino acids. Losses at the gene ends were 2 bases for V and 2 bases for J; bases not matched to a gene: 2.

Sample: PBMCs or T cells enriched from blood (not recorded which). The TCR sequence derives from a woman in her 50s with acute COVID-19. The chain couples TRBV5-1 to TRBJ2-2; TRBD1 matches 8 bases. In DNA form, the CDR3 reads TGCGCCAGCAGCTTCGGACAGGGAAACACCGGGGAGCTGTTTTTT. It is translated as CASSFGQGNTGELFF.